The T cell receptor beta chain described here comes from a study of graft-versus-host responses after intestinal transplantation. The overall study: Each recipient received anti-thymocyte globulin induction, then tacrolimus and steroids for about 3 years. Findings and caveats of the study: The recipient marrow held GvH clones, and some of them showed up first in ileum or blood. Individuals who had graft-donor T cell macrochimerism had allografts that showed high graft-versus-host to host-versus-graft clonal ratios.

Libraries were prepared by immunoSEQ multiplex PCR; TCRdb keeps only in-frame clonotypes and omits some of them. This repertoire shows some 110,000 clones, 85% to 95% found once; its top ten account for less than 1.5%. The CDR3 runs 12 residues. Per germline, CDR1 SNHLY and CDR2 FYNNEI. Trimming removed 7 bases at V and 7 bases at J, with 14 bases between. This clone was counted between two and nine times. Its antigen is undetermined. The clonotype was recovered from a human donor who was the organ donor for an intestinal transplant. The chain carries TRBV2 and TRBJ2-7; maybe TRBD2 (6 bases). This material consisted of unstimulated CD8+ T cells sorted from spleen or lymph node cells, taken before transplant. In nucleotides, the CDR3 is TGTGCCAGCACCGCCGGGGGTTTGGAGCAGTACTTC. This gives the protein CASTAGGLEQYF. The full variable domain, rest sourced from reference TRBV2 and TRBJ2-7, is EPEVTQTPSHQVTQMGQEVILRCVPISNHLYFYWYRQILGQKVEFLVSFYNNEISEKSEIFDDQFSVERPDGSNFTLKIRSTKLEDSAMYFCASTAGGLEQYFGPGTRLTVT.